The 6 T cell receptor beta chains below were found in one sample sequenced in a study of cytomegalovirus exposure and HLA in healthy donors. The PCR made use of 60 Vbeta and 13 Jbeta primers. Assay: immunoSEQ multiplex PCR; the TCRdb copy retains only in-frame clones and omits some. The table includes some 140,000 clones, approximately 80% detected once. The specimen sequenced was PBMCs. The receptor set was obtained from a woman in her 40s in good health and CMV-seronegative.

This chain joins TRBV28 and TRBJ1-2, with 7 nucleotides matching TRBD1. V was pared by 5 bases and J by 8 bases, with 14 bases of the junction left unmatched. The V gene's germline CDR1 is MDHEN and CDR2 SYDVKM. This CDR3 is 15 amino acids long. The CDR3 sequence: CASSRRTGYYGGYTF. The DNA of the CDR3 is TGTGCCAGCAGTAGACGGACAGGCTACTACGGAGGCTACACCTTC.

The chain combines TRBV13 with TRBJ2-7, with a weak D call TRBD1 (6 bases). Germline CDR1 PRHDT, CDR2 FYEKMQ (reference sequence). The ends were cut back, 2 bases at V and 4 bases at J, with 15 bases in the middle. The CDR3 totals 15 residues. The DNA for the CDR3 is TGTGCCAGCAGCTTAAAAATTCTGGGGGCTTACGAGCAGTACTTC. It yields the protein CASSLKILGAYEQYF.

V and J are TRBV5-1 and TRBJ1-3; maybe TRBD1 (5 bases). Trimming stripped 4 bases from V and 2 bases from J, with 7 bases between. Looked up from germline, CDR1 is SGHRS and CDR2 is YFSETQ. This CDR3 contains 13 residues. The CDR3, as DNA: TGCGCCAGCAGCCTGGGGCCTGGAAACACCATATATTTT. It yields the protein CASSLGPGNTIYF. Using reference TRBV5-1 and TRBJ1-3 for the parts outside the CDR3, the full variable domain is KAGVTQTPRYLIKTRGQQVTLSCSPISGHRSVSWYQQTPGQGLQFLFEYFSETQRNKGNFPGRFSGRQFSNSRSEMNVSTLELGDSALYLCASSLGPGNTIYFGEGSWLTVV.

As concerns this clone: A junction boundary mismatches the germline segment, possibly from a read error. The chain employs TRBV6-1 and TRBJ2-4; possible D gene TRBD1, 6 bases. The CDR3 contains 13 residues. Germline V lookup: CDR1 MNHNS, CDR2 SASEGT. CDR3 bases: TGTGCCAGCAGTGGGGTATCGACAGGAAGAGGGCACTTC. This gives the protein CASSGVSTGRGHF.

As DNA, the CDR3 is TGTGCCAGCAGTGGATGGACATCTTTTGATTACGAGCAGTACTTC. This sequence encodes CASSGWTSFDYEQYF. The chain links TRBV2 to TRBJ2-7; a weak D match, TRBD1 (5 bases). The CDR3 runs 15 residues. The V gene lost 4 bases and the J gene lost 4 bases, with 17 bases spanning the gap. Germline values: CDR1 SNHLY, CDR2 FYNNEI.

The rearrangement uses TRBV15 and TRBJ1-1; no clear D. The CDR3 runs 13 residues. Trimming left V 5 bases short and J 1 base short, with 8 bases between. Per the germline V gene, CDR1 is LNHNV and CDR2 is YYDKDF (reference sequence). The CDR3 nucleotides are TGTGCCACCAGCGAACTGAGGAACACTGAAGCTTTCTTT. Protein sequence: CATSELRNTEAFF. Based on the CDR3 plus reference TRBV15 and TRBJ1-1, the full variable domain is DAMVIQNPRYQVTQFGKPVTLSCSQTLNHNVMYWYQQKSSQAPKLLFHYYDKDFNNEADTPDNFQSRRPNTSFCFLDIRSPGLGDTAMYLCATSELRNTEAFFGQGTRLTVV.